This passage covers 3 T cell receptor beta chains from one sample sequenced in a study of Ad26.COV2.S vaccination and SARS-CoV-2 variants. Clones were sequenced by immunoSEQ multiplex PCR, and TCRdb holds only the in-frame ones, with some missing. The sample lists hundreds of thousands of clones, roughly nine tenths occurring once. The treatment: some 19 received Ad26.COV2.S at low or high dose, single or two shots; about 5 received placebo; per-sample allocation not given. Specimen acquisition occurred on day 63 following the initial vaccine or placebo injection. The sequences come from peripheral blood, collected in a trial of Ad26.COV2.S vaccine versus placebo. The receptors shown here come from a person aged 18-65 years who received the Ad26.COV2.S COVID-19 vaccine or a placebo.

The chain carries TRBV7-8 and TRBJ1-6, with a weak D call TRBD1 (5 bases). This CDR3 contains 14 residues. The V gene lost 5 bases and the J gene lost 10 bases, with 15 bases spanning the gap. Germline V gene lookup returns CDR1 SGHVS and CDR2 FQNEAQ. The CDR3 here is CASSHRGIQSPLHF. CDR3 nucleotides: TGTGCCAGCAGCCACCGGGGGATCCAGTCACCCCTCCACTTT.

The V gene is TRBV2, the J gene TRBJ1-6; perhaps TRBD1 as D (6 bases). The CDR3 runs to 14 residues. V was clipped by 4 bases and J by 5 bases, with 9 bases between them. The germline V gene has CDR1 SNHLY and CDR2 FYNNEI. CDR3 residues: CASSVEGDNSPLHF. CDR3 DNA sequence: TGTGCCAGCAGTGTAGAGGGGGATAATTCACCCCTCCACTTT.

The chain is built from TRBV21-1 and TRBJ1-2; the table's D call of TRBD1 was not tested on the DNA. TRBV21-1 is a known pseudogene. The length of the CDR3 is 15 residues. The CDR3 sequence is CASSMGQGRWYGYTF. For the CDR3, the DNA is TGTGCCAGCAGCATGGGACAGGGCAGGTGGTATGGCTACACCTTC.